The T cell receptor (beta chain) described here comes from a study of preoperative IRX-2 immunotherapy in early breast cancer. Treatment denoted: preoperative locoregional IRX-2 cytokine immunotherapy. Preoperative locoregional IRX-2 cytokine immunotherapy was tested in the phase Ib source study. The protocol was immunoSEQ multiplex PCR, while the TCRdb copy is restricted to in-frame clones and leaves out a portion. The sample holds over 55,000 clones, approximately 93% seen once. The CDR3 length is 17 residues. The V gene's germline CDR1 is SGHNT and CDR2 YYREEE (reference sequence). V was pared by 2 bases and J by 3 bases, with 5 bases of the junction left unmatched.

The J gene is TRBJ2-7, the V gene TRBV5-4; 16 positions agree with TRBD2. This material was obtained from a patient treated with IRX-2 immunotherapy. The clonotype originates from a human donor with breast cancer. The CDR3, as DNA: TGTGCCAGCAGCTTACCGGGACTAGCGGGGGGGCACTACGAGCAGTACTTC. It codes for CASSLPGLAGGHYEQYF.